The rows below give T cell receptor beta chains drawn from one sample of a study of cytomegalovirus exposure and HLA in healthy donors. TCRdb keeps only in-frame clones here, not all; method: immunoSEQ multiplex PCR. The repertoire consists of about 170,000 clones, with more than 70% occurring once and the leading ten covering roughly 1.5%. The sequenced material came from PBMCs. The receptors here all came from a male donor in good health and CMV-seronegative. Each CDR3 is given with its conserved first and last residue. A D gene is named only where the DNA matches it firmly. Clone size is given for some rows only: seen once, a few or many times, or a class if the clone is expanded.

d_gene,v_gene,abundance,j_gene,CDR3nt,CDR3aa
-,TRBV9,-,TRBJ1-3,TGTGTCAGCAGCGTAGCGGTCTCTGGAAACACCATATATTTT,CVSSVAVSGNTIYF
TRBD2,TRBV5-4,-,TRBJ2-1,TGTGCCAGCAGCTTGGAGCCTAGCGGGAGTAATGAGCAGTTCTTC,CASSLEPSGSNEQFF
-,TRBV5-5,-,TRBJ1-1,TGTGCCAGCAGCCCCGGGGGTAGGGCCACTGAAGCTTTCTTT,CASSPGGRATEAFF
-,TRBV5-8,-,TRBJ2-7,TGTGCCAGCAGCTGGACACGAACAACCTACGAGCAGTACTTC,CASSWTRTTYEQYF
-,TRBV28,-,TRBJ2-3,TGTGCCAGCAGAGGACGGGACACAGATACGCAGTATTTT,CASRGRDTDTQYF
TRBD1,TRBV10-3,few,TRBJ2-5,TGTGCCATCAGTGGGTCTAGGGGGCCACAAGAGACCCAGTACTTC,CAISGSRGPQETQYF
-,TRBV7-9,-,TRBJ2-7,TGTTCCAGCAGCTCGGACTTCTACGAGCAGTACTTC,CSSSSDFYEQYF
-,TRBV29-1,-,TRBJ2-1,TGCAGCGTCGGACAGTACAATGAGCAGTTCTTC,CSVGQYNEQFF
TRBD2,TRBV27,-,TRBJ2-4,TGTGCCAGCAGTTTATGGACTAGCGGGAGGGCCCGCATTCAGTACTTC,CASSLWTSGRARIQYF
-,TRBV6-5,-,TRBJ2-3,TGTGCCAGCAGTTACGGCTGGCGGGGCCCCAGGGATACGCAGTATTTT,CASSYGWRGPRDTQYF
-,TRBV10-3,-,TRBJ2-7,TGTGCCATCAGTAAAACCCAGCCCTGGACAGCCTCCTACGAGCAGTACTTC,CAISKTQPWTASYEQYF
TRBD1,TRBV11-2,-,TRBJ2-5,TGTGCCAGCAGCTCGACAGGGGGCGAGGGGGAGACCCAGTACTTC,CASSSTGGEGETQYF
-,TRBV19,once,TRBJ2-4,TGTGCCAGTAGTATGACTATAGCCAAAAACATTCAGTACTTC,CASSMTIAKNIQYF
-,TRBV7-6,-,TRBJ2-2,TGTGCCAGCAGCTTAGCGCATGGAGCCGGGGAGCTGTTTTTT,CASSLAHGAGELFF
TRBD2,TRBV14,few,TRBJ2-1,TGTGCCAGCAGCCAAGAACGACTAGCGGGATACAATGAGCAGTTCTTC,CASSQERLAGYNEQFF
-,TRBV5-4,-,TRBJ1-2,TGTGCCAGCAGCTCACAGGGTCCCTATGGCTACACCTTC,CASSSQGPYGYTF
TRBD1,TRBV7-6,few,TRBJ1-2,TGTGCCAGCAGCCGATTACGACAGGGCCCCTATGGCTACACCTTC,CASSRLRQGPYGYTF
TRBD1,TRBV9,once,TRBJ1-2,TGTGCCAGCAGCGCCCGACAGGGACTGCATTCTAACTATGGCTACACCTTC,CASSARQGLHSNYGYTF